This T cell receptor (beta chain) was sequenced for a study of cytomegalovirus exposure and HLA in healthy donors. Across the study: An analysis done earlier identified 100 million to 140 million unique TCR beta sequences from about 179 million T cells.

The PCR ran on 60 Vbeta and 13 Jbeta primers. Sequenced by immunoSEQ multiplex PCR; TCRdb stores in-frame clones only, minus some. The data contain 170,000 or so clones, over 70% of them singletons. The study, taken as a whole, reports: In a later analysis, specific HLA alleles were associated with 16,000 or so TCR beta sequences at a 0.05 false discovery rate.

As to this clone: The antigen is not known.

The sequence came from a woman aged 45-65 years in good health and CMV-seropositive. Sequencing used PBMCs.

The CDR3 sequence is CASSHTISPLHF. The CDR3 bases are TGTGCCAGCAGCCACACCATTTCACCCCTCCACTTT. The V call is TRBV5-6, the J call TRBJ1-6; no clear D. This CDR3 is built from 12 residues. Between the trimmed V and J ends, which lost 4 bases and 9 bases, there was a span of 8 bases. Germline assignment: CDR1 SGHDT and CDR2 YYEEEE.